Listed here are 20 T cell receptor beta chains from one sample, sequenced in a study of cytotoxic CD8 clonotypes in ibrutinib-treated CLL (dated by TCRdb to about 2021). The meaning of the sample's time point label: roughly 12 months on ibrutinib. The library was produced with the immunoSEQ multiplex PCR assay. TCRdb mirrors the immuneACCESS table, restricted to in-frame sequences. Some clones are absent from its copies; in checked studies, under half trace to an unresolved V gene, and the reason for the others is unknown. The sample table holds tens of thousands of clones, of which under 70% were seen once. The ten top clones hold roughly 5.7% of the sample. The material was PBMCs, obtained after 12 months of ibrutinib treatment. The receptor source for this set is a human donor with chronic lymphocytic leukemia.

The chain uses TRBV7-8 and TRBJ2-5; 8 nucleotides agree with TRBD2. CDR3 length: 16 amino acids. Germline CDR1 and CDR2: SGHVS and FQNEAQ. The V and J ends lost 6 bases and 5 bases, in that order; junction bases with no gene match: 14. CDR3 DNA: TGTGCCAGCAGTCCCGGGGGGGTGGGGCTTATTGAGACCCAGTACTTC. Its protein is CASSPGGVGLIETQYF.

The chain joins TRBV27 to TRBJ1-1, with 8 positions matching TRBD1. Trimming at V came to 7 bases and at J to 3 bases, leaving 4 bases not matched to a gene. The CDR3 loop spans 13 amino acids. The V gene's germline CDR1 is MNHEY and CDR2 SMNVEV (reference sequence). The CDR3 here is CASILTGDTEAFF. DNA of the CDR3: TGTGCCAGCATCTTGACAGGGGACACTGAAGCTTTCTTT.

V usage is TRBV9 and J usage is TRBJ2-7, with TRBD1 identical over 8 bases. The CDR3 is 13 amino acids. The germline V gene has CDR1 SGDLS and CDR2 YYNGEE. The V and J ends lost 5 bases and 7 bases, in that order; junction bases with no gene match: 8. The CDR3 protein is CASRRRGRGEQYF. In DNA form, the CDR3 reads TGTGCCAGCAGGCGCAGGGGGCGGGGAGAGCAGTACTTC.

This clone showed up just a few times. Written as DNA, the CDR3 is TGTGCCAGTACCCCACCCCGGGGCCCCTTTATTTACTACGAGCAGTACTTC. Translating gives CASTPPRGPFIYYEQYF. The V call is TRBV19, the J call TRBJ2-7; tentatively, D is TRBD1 or TRBD2 (5 bases each). The CDR3 totals 17 residues. V was cut by 7 bases and J by 3 bases, with 25 bases left in between. Germline CDR1 and CDR2: LNHDA and SQIVND (reference sequence).

For the CDR3, the DNA is TGTGCCAGCATGGGGGGCGCGGATCAGCCCCAGCATTTT. This gives the protein CASMGGADQPQHF. The J gene is TRBJ1-5, the V gene TRBV6-6, with D possibly TRBD1 on 6 matching bases. CDR1 is MNHNY and CDR2 is SVGAGI in the germline V gene (reference sequence). The CDR3 has 13 amino acids. V lost 7 bases and J lost 5, with 12 bases in between.

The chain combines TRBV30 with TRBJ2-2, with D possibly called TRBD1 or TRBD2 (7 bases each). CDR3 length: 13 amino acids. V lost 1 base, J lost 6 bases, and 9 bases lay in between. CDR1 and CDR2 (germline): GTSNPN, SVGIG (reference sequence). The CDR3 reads CAWSAGGAGELFF. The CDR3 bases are TGTGCCTGGAGTGCAGGGGGGGCCGGGGAGCTGTTTTTT.

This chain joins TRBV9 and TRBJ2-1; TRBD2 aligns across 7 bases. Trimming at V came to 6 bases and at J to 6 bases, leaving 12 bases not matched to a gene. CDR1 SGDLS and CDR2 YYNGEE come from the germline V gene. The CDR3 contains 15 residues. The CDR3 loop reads CASTPGGASGNEQFF. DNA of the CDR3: TGTGCCAGCACCCCGGGTGGGGCTAGCGGCAATGAGCAGTTCTTC. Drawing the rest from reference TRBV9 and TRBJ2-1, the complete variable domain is DSGVTQTPKHLITATGQRVTLRCSPRSGDLSVYWYQQSLDQGLQFLIQYYNGEERAKGNILERFSAQQFPDLHSELNLSSLELGDSALYFCASTPGGASGNEQFFGPGTRLTVL.

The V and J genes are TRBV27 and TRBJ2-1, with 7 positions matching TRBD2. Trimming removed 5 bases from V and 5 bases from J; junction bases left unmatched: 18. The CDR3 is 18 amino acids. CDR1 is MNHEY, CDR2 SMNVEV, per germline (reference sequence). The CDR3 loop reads CASSLRRGERGRNNEQFF. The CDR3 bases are TGTGCCAGCAGTCTTAGACGAGGCGAGCGGGGAAGAAACAATGAGCAGTTCTTC.

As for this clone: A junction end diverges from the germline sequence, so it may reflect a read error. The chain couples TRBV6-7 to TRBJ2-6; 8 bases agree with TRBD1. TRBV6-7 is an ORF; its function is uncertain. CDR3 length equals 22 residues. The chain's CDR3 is CASSNSQGAPEIDYSGANVLTF. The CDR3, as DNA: TGTGCCAGCAGTAACTCTCAGGGGGCGCCCGAAATAGATTACTCTGGGGCCAACGTCCTGACTTTC.

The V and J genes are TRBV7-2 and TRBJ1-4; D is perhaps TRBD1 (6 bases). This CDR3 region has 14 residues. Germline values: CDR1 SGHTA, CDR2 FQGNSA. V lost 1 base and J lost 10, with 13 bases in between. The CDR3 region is CASSLGDTSGKLFF. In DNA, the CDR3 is TGTGCCAGCAGCTTAGGGGACACGAGTGGAAAACTGTTTTTT.

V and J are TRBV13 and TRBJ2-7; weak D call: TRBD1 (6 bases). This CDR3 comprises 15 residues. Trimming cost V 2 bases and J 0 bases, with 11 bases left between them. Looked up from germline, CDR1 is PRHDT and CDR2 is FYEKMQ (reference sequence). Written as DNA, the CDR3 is TGTGCCAGCAGCTTACCGGGACACAGCTCCTACGAGCAGTACTTC. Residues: CASSLPGHSSYEQYF.

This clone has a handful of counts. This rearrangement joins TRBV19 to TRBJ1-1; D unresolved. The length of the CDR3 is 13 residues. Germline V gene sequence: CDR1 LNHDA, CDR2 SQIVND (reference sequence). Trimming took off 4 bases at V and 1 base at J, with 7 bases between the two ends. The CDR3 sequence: CASSTHGNTEAFF. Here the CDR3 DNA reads TGTGCCAGTAGTACCCACGGGAACACTGAAGCTTTCTTT.

The CDR3 here is CASSSQGRNEKLFF. The CDR3 coding sequence is TGTGCCAGCTCATCACAGGGGCGGAATGAAAAACTGTTTTTT. The J gene is TRBJ1-4, the V gene TRBV18; 7 bases match TRBD1. The trim removed 5 bases at V and 5 bases at J, leaving 5 bases unmatched. CDR1 and CDR2 (germline): KGHSH, LQKENI. CDR3 length: 14 residues.

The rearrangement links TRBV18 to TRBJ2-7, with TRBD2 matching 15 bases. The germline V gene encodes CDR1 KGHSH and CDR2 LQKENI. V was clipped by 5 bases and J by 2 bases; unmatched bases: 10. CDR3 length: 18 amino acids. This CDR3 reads CASSSRGTSGGPPYEQYF. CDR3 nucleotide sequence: TGTGCCAGCTCATCCAGAGGGACTAGCGGGGGGCCCCCCTACGAGCAGTACTTC.

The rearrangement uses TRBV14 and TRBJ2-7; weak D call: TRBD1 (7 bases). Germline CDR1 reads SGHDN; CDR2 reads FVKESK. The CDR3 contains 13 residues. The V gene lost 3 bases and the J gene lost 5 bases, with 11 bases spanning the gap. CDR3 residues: CASSQIRGDEQYF. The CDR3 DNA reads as TGTGCCAGCAGCCAGATCAGGGGGGACGAGCAGTACTTC.

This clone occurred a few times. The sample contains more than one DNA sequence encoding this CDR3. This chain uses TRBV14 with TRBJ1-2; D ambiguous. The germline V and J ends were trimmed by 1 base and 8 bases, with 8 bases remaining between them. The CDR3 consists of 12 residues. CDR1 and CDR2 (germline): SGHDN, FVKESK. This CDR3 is CASSQGLGGYTF. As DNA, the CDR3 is TGTGCCAGCAGCCAAGGACTGGGAGGCTACACCTTC.

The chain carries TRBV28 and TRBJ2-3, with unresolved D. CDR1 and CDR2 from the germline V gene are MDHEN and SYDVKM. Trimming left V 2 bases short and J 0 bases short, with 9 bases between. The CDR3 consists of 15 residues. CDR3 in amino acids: CASSLGGPSTDTQYF. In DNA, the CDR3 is TGTGCCAGCAGTTTAGGTGGGCCCAGCACAGATACGCAGTATTTT.

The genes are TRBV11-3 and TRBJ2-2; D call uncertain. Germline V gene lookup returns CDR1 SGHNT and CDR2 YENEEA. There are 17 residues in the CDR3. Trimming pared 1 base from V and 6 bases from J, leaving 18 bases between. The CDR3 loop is CASSLVFGLNTPGELFF. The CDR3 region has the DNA TGTGCCAGCAGCTTAGTGTTCGGCCTTAACACCCCCGGGGAGCTGTTTTTT.

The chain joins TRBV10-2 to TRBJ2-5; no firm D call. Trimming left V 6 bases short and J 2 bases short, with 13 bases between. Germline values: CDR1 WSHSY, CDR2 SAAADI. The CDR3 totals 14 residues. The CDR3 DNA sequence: TGCGCCAGCAGGCCTATGACGGTGCAAGAGACCCAGTACTTC. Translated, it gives CASRPMTVQETQYF.

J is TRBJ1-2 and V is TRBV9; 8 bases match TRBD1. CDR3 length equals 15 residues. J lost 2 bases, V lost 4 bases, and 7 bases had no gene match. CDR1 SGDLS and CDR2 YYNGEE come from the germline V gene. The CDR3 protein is CASSPRTGKNYGYTF. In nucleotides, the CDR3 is TGTGCCAGCAGCCCCCGGACAGGGAAGAACTATGGCTACACCTTC.